This T cell receptor beta chain was found in a study of blood T cell repertoires in COVID-19. Looking at the study overall: The origin of the acute and convalescent COVID-19 samples was the United States, Italy and Spain.

In the original processing: Scientists estimated how many nucleated cells there were by amplifying reference gene primers. Clones were read by immunoSEQ multiplex PCR, and TCRdb kept only the in-frame ones, dropping some. The V and J calls and clone size are taken from that table; D and trimming were inferred from the DNA. This table has approximately 97,000 clones, 90% appearing once. Sequenced: peripheral blood. This sequence was found in a man in his fifties or sixties with acute or convalescent COVID-19.

The DNA for the CDR3 is TGCGCCAGCAGCGGGAATACTGGCGGCACTGAAGCTTTCTTT. Its protein is CASSGNTGGTEAFF. This chain links TRBV10-1 with TRBJ1-1, with D unresolved. The CDR3 sequence is 14 residues long. The V end was cut by 6 bases, the J end by 4 bases, with 15 bases between. Germline lookup yields CDR1 WNHNN and CDR2 SYGVQD (reference sequence).